The entry below gives a single T cell receptor beta chain sequence along with its context. The sample originates from a study of blood T cell repertoires in COVID-19. Trimming removed 5 bases from V and 4 bases from J; junction bases left unmatched: 4. The CDR3 spans 14 residues. CDR1 and CDR2 from the germline V gene are SGHTA and FQGTGA. Libraries were prepared by immunoSEQ multiplex PCR; TCRdb keeps only in-frame clonotypes and omits some of them. The table has fewer than 150,000 clones, about 72% seen once. The sequencing input was peripheral blood. The origin of this receptor is a man in his 60s who had recovered from COVID-19. V gene TRBV7-3 combines with J gene TRBJ2-3; TRBD1 matches 9 bases. CDR3 sequence: CASSVTGGSDTQYF. CDR3 nucleotides: TGTGCCAGCAGCGTGACAGGGGGATCAGATACGCAGTATTTT.